This is a list of T cell receptor beta chains from one sample in a study of cytomegalovirus exposure and HLA in healthy donors. The assay was immunoSEQ multiplex PCR, and TCRdb's table has in-frame clones only and misses some. The listing contains about 55,000 clones. Source material: PBMCs. These receptors were taken from a man aged 45 to 65 in good health and CMV-seropositive. Each CDR3 is given with its conserved first and last residue. Each record gives: D gene, J gene, V gene, CDR3 protein, CDR3 DNA. The D gene is left open where the match is weak.

>-|TRBJ1-6|TRBV10-3
CAISGGGSSYSPLHF
TGTGCCATCAGTGGGGGTGGGAGTTCGTATTCACCCCTCCACTTT
>TRBD1|TRBJ1-2|TRBV6-7
CASSWTGGSYGYTF
TGTGCCAGCAGTTGGACAGGGGGGAGCTATGGCTACACCTTC
>-|TRBJ2-7|TRBV10-2
CASSEIRGEQYF
TGCGCCAGCAGTGAGATAAGAGGCGAGCAGTACTTC
>TRBD1|TRBJ1-5|TRBV7-2
CASSSTTGPGPQHF
TGTGCCAGCAGCTCTACGACAGGGCCCGGACCCCAGCATTTT
>-|TRBJ1-2|TRBV5-1
CASSLLGEAGYTF
TGCGCCAGCAGCTTGCTAGGGGAGGCTGGCTACACCTTC
>TRBD2|TRBJ2-7|TRBV29-1
CSVVAGDSYEQYF
TGCAGCGTTGTGGCGGGAGACTCCTACGAGCAGTACTTC
>-|TRBJ1-2|TRBV6-5
CASSYSEGYGYTF
TGTGCCAGCAGTTACTCGGAGGGTTATGGCTACACCTTC
>-|TRBJ2-2|TRBV9
CASSVVPGELFF
TGTGCCAGCAGCGTAGTTCCTGGGGAGCTGTTTTTT
>-|TRBJ2-2|TRBV11-2
CASSLERFGELFF
TGTGCCAGCAGCTTAGAGAGATTCGGGGAGCTGTTTTTT
>TRBD1|TRBJ2-2|TRBV7-3
CASSPGQANTGELFF
TGTGCCAGCAGCCCGGGACAGGCGAACACCGGGGAGCTGTTTTTT
>-|TRBJ1-1|TRBV5-1
CASSASGLGTEAFF
TGCGCCAGCAGCGCGTCAGGGCTGGGCACTGAAGCTTTCTTT
>TRBD1|TRBJ1-2|TRBV18
CASSPLARRGRSSNYGYTF
TGTGCCAGCTCACCCCTGGCCCGGAGGGGGCGCTCGTCTAACTATGGCTACACCTTC
>-|TRBJ1-3|TRBV5-1
CASSLRSSGNTIYF
TGCGCCAGCAGCTTGAGATCGAGTGGAAACACCATATATTTT
>TRBD2|TRBJ2-3|TRBV2
CASSTRLAGALSTDTQYF
TGTGCCAGCAGCACTCGACTAGCGGGGGCCCTTAGCACAGATACGCAGTATTTT
>-|TRBJ2-1|TRBV7-6
CASSQGAEQFF
TGTGCCAGCAGCCAAGGAGCGGAGCAGTTCTTC
>TRBD2|TRBJ2-7|TRBV10-3
CAISESNGRATFSYEQYF
TGTGCCATCAGTGAGTCTAACGGGAGGGCCACGTTCTCCTACGAGCAGTACTTC
>-|TRBJ2-1|TRBV7-3
CASSPVGSGEQFF
TGTGCCAGCAGCCCCGTAGGGAGCGGGGAGCAGTTCTTC
>-|TRBJ1-4|TRBV28
CATRWRGGIRSNEKLFF
TGTGCCACCAGGTGGAGGGGGGGCATTAGGAGTAATGAAAAACTGTTTTTT
>-|TRBJ1-5|TRBV7-2
CASSLQAWQPQHF
TGTGCCAGCAGCTTACAGGCATGGCAGCCCCAGCATTTT
>TRBD1|TRBJ2-7|TRBV11-2
CASSPEGASTVYEQYF
TGTGCCAGCAGCCCCGAGGGGGCTAGCACTGTGTACGAGCAGTACTTC
>TRBD1|TRBJ2-1|TRBV9
CASSFRGREQFF
TGTGCCAGCAGCTTCAGGGGGCGTGAGCAGTTCTTC
>-|TRBJ2-1|TRBV4-3
CASSQEKVAGEQFF
TGCGCCAGCAGCCAAGAGAAAGTTGCGGGCGAGCAGTTCTTC
>-|TRBJ2-2|TRBV5-1
CASSLGGGVRTGELFF
TGCGCCAGCAGCTTGGGGGGAGGCGTGAGGACCGGGGAGCTGTTTTTT
>TRBD1|TRBJ1-1|TRBV29-1
CSVETGETEAFF
TGCAGCGTTGAGACAGGGGAAACTGAAGCTTTCTTT
>TRBD1|TRBJ2-7|TRBV6-1
CASSTGQGGSYEQYF
TGTGCCAGCAGCACCGGACAGGGGGGTTCCTACGAGCAGTACTTC
>-|TRBJ1-6|TRBV4-1
CASSQERGISYNSPLHF
TGCGCCAGCAGCCAAGAAAGGGGAATTTCCTATAATTCACCCCTCCACTTT
>-|TRBJ1-6|TRBV30
CAWSGQGNSPLHF
TGTGCCTGGAGTGGGCAGGGAAATTCACCCCTCCACTTT
>-|TRBJ1-4|TRBV5-1
CASRRTGNNEKLFF
TGCGCCAGCAGACGAACGGGAAATAATGAAAAACTGTTTTTT
>TRBD2|TRBJ2-1|TRBV28
CASSIRGGSDNEQFF
TGTGCCAGCAGTATCCGGGGGGGCTCCGACAATGAGCAGTTCTTC
>-|TRBJ1-5|TRBV5-6
CASSLQVGNQPQHF
TGTGCCAGCAGCTTACAGGTGGGCAATCAGCCCCAGCATTTT
>-|TRBJ1-2|TRBV2
CASSLLPGTPSTNYGYTF
TGTGCCAGCAGCCTTCTCCCCGGGACACCTTCAACTAACTATGGCTACACCTTC
>TRBD2|TRBJ2-7|TRBV14
CASSQATSPYSYEQYF
TGTGCCAGCAGCCAAGCGACTAGCCCCTACTCCTACGAGCAGTACTTC
>-|TRBJ1-2|TRBV5-6
CASSKDFYGYTF
TGTGCCAGCAGCAAGGACTTCTATGGCTACACCTTC
>-|TRBJ1-1|TRBV27
CASSSTSVTEAFF
TGTGCCAGCAGTTCCACCTCAGTCACTGAAGCTTTCTTT
>TRBD1|TRBJ1-2|TRBV7-3
CASTPDRGSHGYTF
TGTGCCAGCACCCCCGACAGGGGGAGTCATGGCTACACCTTC
>-|TRBJ2-3|TRBV5-1
CASSTTGLNTQYF
TGCGCCAGCAGCACTACGGGACTGAATACGCAGTATTTT
>TRBD1|TRBJ2-2|TRBV28
CVETGTGPGELFF
TGTGTTGAGACCGGGACAGGGCCCGGGGAGCTGTTTTTT
>-|TRBJ1-3|TRBV2
CASTADSGNTIYF
TGTGCCAGCACTGCGGACTCTGGAAACACCATATATTTT
>TRBD2|TRBJ2-1|TRBV29-1
CSVGGKSSYNEQFF
TGCAGCGTGGGAGGGAAGAGCTCCTACAATGAGCAGTTCTTC
>-|TRBJ2-1|TRBV5-6
CASSLDTPGEQFF
TGTGCCAGCAGCTTGGATACCCCGGGTGAGCAGTTCTTC
>TRBD1|TRBJ1-2|TRBV2
CASSVSGQDYGYTF
TGTGCCAGCAGTGTCTCCGGACAGGACTATGGCTACACCTTC
>TRBD1|TRBJ1-6|TRBV6-8
CASSFPRTGTDSPLHF
TGTGCCAGCAGCTTCCCACGGACAGGTACCGATTCACCCCTCCACTTT
>TRBD1|TRBJ1-1|TRBV6-6
CASSYGDQGGFF
TGTGCCAGCAGTTACGGAGACCAGGGGGGTTTCTTT
>-|TRBJ1-4|TRBV2
CASSESPREKLFF
TGTGCCAGCAGTGAGTCCCCGCGGGAAAAACTGTTTTTT
>-|TRBJ2-3|TRBV6-5
CASSRTIPSTDTQYF
TGCGCCAGCAGTCGGACAATTCCTAGCACAGATACGCAGTATTTT
>-|TRBJ2-7|TRBV7-8
CASSTSTGPTYEQYF
TGTGCCAGCAGCACCTCTACAGGGCCTACCTACGAGCAGTACTTC
>TRBD1|TRBJ1-1|TRBV6-6
CASSPDRGDTEAFF
TGTGCCAGCAGCCCGGACAGGGGTGACACTGAAGCTTTCTTT